The clone carrying this T cell receptor (beta chain) is a singleton in its sample. Antigen unknown. The TCR beta cDNA libraries contained unique molecular identifiers. TCRdb ran MiXCR on the PCR reads and lists one entry per CDR3 protein. The data contain about 820,000 distinct CDR3 sequences, roughly 50% of them singletons. The data are from a study of post-analysis software for immune sequencing data. Whole-study findings and limits: In patients, about 5 TRBV segments were more frequent than in controls, with TRBV5-6, TRBV5-1 and TRBV20-1 among them.

The germline gives CDR1 SGHRS, CDR2 YFSETQ. The V end lost 4 bases, the J end lost 1 base, and 12 bases lay between the germline ends. This CDR3 contains 15 residues. Sequencing used blood. The chain employs TRBV5-1 and TRBJ2-4; no reliable D call. The receptor's source is a girl under 18 with multiple sclerosis. CDR3 coding DNA: TGCGCCAGCAGCCTTGGGGTGGGGGCCAAAAACATTCAGTACTTC. Translation gives CASSLGVGAKNIQYF. The variable domain in full, completed from reference TRBV5-1 and TRBJ2-4, reads KAGVTQTPRYLIKTRGQQVTLSCSPISGHRSVSWYQQTPGQGLQFLFEYFSETQRNKGNFPGRFSGRQFSNSRSEMNVSTLELGDSALYLCASSLGVGAKNIQYFGAGTRLSVL.